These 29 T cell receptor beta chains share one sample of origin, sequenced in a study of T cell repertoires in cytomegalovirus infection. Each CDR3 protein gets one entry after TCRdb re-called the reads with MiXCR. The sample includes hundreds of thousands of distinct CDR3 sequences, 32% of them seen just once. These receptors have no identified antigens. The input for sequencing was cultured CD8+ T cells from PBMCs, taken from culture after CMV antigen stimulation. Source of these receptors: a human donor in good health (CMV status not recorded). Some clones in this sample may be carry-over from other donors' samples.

The CDR3 nucleotides read TGTGCCAGCAGCTTAGCGACAGGGCCTATGAACACTGAAGCTTTCTTT. Its translation is CASSLATGPMNTEAFF. The V gene is TRBV7-4, the J gene TRBJ1-1; 7 bases agree with TRBD1. The CDR3 has 16 residues. The V gene end was trimmed by 0 bases and the J gene end by 0 bases; junction bases not matched to a gene: 4. Germline CDR1 SGHVT, CDR2 SQSDAQ.

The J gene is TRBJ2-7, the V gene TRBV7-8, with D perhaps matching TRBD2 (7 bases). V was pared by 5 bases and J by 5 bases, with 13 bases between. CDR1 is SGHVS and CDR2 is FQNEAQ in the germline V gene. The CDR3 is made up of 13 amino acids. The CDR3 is CASSPGGWDEQYF. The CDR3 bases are TGTGCCAGCAGCCCGGGGGGCTGGGACGAGCAGTACTTC.

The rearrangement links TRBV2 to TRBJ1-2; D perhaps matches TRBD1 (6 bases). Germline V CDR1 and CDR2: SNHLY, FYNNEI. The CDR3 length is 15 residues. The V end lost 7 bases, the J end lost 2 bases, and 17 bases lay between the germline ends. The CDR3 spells CASTLGGANNYGYTF. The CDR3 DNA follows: TGTGCCAGCACCTTAGGGGGGGCGAACAACTATGGCTACACCTTC.

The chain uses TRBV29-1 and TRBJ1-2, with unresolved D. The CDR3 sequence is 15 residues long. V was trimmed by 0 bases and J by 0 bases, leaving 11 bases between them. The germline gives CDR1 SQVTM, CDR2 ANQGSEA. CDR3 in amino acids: CSVEEQLSANYGYTF. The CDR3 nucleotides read TGCAGCGTTGAAGAACAGCTTTCGGCTAACTATGGCTACACCTTC.

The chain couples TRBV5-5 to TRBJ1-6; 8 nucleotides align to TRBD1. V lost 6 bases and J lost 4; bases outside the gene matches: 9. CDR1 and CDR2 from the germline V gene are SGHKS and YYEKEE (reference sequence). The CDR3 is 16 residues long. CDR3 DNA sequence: TGTGCCAGCACCCCCGGGACAGGAGCTTATAATTCACCCCTCCACTTT. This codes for CASTPGTGAYNSPLHF.

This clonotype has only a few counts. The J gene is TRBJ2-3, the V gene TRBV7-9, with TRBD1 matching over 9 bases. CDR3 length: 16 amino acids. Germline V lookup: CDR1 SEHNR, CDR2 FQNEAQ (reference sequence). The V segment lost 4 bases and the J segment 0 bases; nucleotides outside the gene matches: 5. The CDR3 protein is CASSSRDRESTDTQYF. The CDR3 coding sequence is TGTGCCAGCAGCTCCCGGGACAGGGAGAGCACAGATACGCAGTATTTT.

CDR3 sequence (DNA): TGCGCCAGCAGCTTGATTGGGGTGAGGGTCACTGAAGCTTTCTTT. Amino acids: CASSLIGVRVTEAFF. The chain couples TRBV5-1 to TRBJ1-1; D is unresolved. Trimming shortened V by 1 base and J by 4 bases, and 14 bases separated the two germline ends. CDR3 length: 15 amino acids. Germline V lookup: CDR1 SGHRS, CDR2 YFSETQ. Based on the CDR3 plus reference TRBV5-1 and TRBJ1-1, the full variable domain is KAGVTQTPRYLIKTRGQQVTLSCSPISGHRSVSWYQQTPGQGLQFLFEYFSETQRNKGNFPGRFSGRQFSNSRSEMNVSTLELGDSALYLCASSLIGVRVTEAFFGQGTRLTVV.

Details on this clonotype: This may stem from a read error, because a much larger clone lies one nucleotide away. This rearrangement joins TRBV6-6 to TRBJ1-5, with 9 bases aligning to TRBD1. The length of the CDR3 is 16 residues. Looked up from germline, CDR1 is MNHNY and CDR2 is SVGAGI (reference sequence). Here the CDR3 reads CASSSLRDRVRQLQHF. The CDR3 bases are TGTGCCAGCAGTTCCCTGAGGGACAGGGTGCGGCAGCTCCAGCATTTT.

CDR3: CASSLNGEAKNIQYF. In DNA form, the CDR3 reads TGTGCCAGCAGTTTGAACGGGGAAGCCAAAAACATTCAGTACTTC. The V call is TRBV27, the J call TRBJ2-4, with D possibly being TRBD2 (5 bases). Germline values: CDR1 MNHEY, CDR2 SMNVEV (reference sequence). The CDR3 runs to 15 residues. V dropped 3 bases and J dropped 0 bases, with 9 bases sitting between them.

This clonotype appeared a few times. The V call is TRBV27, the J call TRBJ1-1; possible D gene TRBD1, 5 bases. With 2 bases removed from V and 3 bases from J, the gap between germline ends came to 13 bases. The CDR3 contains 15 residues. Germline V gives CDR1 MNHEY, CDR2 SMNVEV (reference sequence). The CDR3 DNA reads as TGTGCCAGCAGTTTAAGGGGAGTTCTCTACACTGAAGCTTTCTTT. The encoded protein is CASSLRGVLYTEAFF.

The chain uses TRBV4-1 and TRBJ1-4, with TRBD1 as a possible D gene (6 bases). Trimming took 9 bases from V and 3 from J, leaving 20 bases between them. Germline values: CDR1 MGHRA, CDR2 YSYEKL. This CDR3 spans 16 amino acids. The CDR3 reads CASSVRYRDPNEKLFF. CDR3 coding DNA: TGCGCCAGTAGCGTCCGGTACAGGGACCCTAATGAAAAACTGTTTTTT.

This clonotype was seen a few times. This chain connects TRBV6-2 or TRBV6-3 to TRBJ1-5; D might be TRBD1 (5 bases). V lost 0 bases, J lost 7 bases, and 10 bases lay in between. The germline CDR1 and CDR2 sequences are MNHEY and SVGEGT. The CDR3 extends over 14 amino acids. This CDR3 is CASSYSSWGQPQHF. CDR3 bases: TGTGCCAGCAGTTACTCGTCATGGGGGCAGCCCCAGCATTTT.

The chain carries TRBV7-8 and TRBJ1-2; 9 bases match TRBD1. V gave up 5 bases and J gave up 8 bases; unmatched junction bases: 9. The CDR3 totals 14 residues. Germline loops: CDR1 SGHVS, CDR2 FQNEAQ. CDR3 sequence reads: CASSPGTGLRGYTF. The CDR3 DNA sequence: TGTGCCAGCAGCCCCGGGACAGGGCTTAGGGGCTACACCTTC.

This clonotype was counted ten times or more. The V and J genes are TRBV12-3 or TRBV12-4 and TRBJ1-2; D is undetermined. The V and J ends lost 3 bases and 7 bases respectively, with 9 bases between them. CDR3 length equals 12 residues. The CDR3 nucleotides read TGTGCCAGCAGTTTCTTAGGGTCTGGCTACACCTTC. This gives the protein CASSFLGSGYTF.

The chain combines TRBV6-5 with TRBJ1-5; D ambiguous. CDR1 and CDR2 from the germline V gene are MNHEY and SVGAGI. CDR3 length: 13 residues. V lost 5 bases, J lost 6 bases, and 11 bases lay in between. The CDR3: CASSPGWSQPQHF. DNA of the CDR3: TGTGCCAGCAGTCCTGGTTGGAGTCAGCCCCAGCATTTT.

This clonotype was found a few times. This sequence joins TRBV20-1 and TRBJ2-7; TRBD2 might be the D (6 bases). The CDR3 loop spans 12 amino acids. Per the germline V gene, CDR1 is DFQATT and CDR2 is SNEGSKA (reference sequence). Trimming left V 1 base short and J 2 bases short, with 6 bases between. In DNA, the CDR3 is TGCAGTGCTAGAGGCGGGACCTACGAGCAGTACTTC. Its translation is CSARGGTYEQYF.

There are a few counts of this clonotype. The CDR3 region is CASSLSNRAGTDTQYF. The CDR3 DNA reads as TGTGCCAGCAGTTTAAGTAACAGGGCGGGCACAGATACGCAGTATTTT. The genes are TRBV27 and TRBJ2-3; maybe TRBD1 (6 bases). Germline V gives CDR1 MNHEY, CDR2 SMNVEV (reference sequence). V lost 2 bases and J lost 1, with 13 bases in between. The CDR3 runs 16 residues.

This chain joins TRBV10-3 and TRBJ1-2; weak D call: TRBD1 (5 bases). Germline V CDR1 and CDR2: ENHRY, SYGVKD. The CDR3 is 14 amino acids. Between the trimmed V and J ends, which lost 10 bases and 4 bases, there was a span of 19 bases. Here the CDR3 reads CATLPLDSPYGYTF. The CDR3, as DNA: TGTGCCACCCTCCCTCTCGACAGCCCCTATGGCTACACCTTC.

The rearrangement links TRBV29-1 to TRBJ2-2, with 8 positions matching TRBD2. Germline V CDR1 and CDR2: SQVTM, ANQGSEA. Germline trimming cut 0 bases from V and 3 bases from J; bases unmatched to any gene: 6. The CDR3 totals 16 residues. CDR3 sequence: CSVEDISGGDTGELFF. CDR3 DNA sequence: TGCAGCGTTGAAGATATAAGCGGGGGTGACACCGGGGAGCTGTTTTTT.

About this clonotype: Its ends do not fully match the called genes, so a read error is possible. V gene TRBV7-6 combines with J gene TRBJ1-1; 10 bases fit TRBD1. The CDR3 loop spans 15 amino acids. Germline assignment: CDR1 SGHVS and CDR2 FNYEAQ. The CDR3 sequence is CANSPKTGGAFEAFF. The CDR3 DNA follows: TGTGCCAACAGCCCCAAGACAGGGGGCGCGTTCGAAGCTTTCTTT. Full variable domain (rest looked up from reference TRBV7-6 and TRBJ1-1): GAGVSQSPRYKVTKRGQDVALRCDPISGHVSLYWYRQALGQGPEFLTYFNYEAQQDKSGLPNDRFSAERPEGSISTLTIQRTEQRDSAMYRCANSPKTGGAFEAFFGQGTRLTVV.

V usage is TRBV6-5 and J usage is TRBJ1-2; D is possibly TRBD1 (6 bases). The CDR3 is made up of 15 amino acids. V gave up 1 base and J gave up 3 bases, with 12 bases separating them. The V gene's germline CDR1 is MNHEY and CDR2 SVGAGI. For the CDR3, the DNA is TGTGCCAGCAGTTACTTGAGACAGGACGACTATGGCTACACCTTC. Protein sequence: CASSYLRQDDYGYTF.

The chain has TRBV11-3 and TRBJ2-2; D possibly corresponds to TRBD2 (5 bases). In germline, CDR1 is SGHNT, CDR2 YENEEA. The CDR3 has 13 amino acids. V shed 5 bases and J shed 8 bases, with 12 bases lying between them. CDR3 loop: CASSQHPGGELFF. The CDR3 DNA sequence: TGTGCCAGCAGCCAACACCCGGGGGGGGAGCTGTTTTTT.

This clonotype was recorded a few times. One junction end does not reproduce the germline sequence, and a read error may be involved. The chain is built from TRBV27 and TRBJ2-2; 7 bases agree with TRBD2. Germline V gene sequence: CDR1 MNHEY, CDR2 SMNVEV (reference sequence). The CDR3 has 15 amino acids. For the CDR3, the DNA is TGTGCCAGCAGTTTCGTGGGGGGGAACACTGGGGAGCTGTTTTTT. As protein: CASSFVGGNTGELFF.

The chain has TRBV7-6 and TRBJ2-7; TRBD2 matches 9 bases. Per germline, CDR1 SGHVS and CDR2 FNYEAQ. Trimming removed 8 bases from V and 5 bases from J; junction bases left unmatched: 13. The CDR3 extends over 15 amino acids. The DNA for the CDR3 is TGTGCCAGCGCCTCCGGGACTAGCTCAACCCACGAGCAGTACTTC. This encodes CASASGTSSTHEQYF.

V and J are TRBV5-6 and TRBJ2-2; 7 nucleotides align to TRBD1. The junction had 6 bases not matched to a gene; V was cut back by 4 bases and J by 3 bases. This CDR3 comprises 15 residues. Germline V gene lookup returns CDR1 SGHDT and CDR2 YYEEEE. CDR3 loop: CASSRVGQHTGELFF. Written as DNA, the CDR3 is TGTGCCAGCAGCAGGGTGGGACAGCACACCGGGGAGCTGTTTTTT.

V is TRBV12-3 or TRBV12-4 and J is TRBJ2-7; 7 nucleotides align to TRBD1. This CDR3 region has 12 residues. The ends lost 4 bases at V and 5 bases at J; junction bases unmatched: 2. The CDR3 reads CASSWDSHEQYF. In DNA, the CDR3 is TGTGCCAGCAGTTGGGACAGCCACGAGCAGTACTTC.

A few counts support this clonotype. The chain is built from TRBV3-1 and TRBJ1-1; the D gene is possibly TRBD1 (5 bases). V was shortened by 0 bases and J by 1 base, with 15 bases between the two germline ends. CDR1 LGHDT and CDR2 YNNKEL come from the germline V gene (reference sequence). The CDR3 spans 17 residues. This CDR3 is CASSQEGVLGKNTEAFF. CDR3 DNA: TGTGCCAGCAGCCAAGAAGGGGTGCTAGGTAAGAACACTGAAGCTTTCTTT.

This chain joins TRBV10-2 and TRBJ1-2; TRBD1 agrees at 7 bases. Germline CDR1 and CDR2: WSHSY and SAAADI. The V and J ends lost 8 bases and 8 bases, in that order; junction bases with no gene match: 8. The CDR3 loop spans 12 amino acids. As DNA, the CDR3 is TGCGCCAGCGGAGGGGGCTTAAGGGGCTACACCTTC. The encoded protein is CASGGGLRGYTF.

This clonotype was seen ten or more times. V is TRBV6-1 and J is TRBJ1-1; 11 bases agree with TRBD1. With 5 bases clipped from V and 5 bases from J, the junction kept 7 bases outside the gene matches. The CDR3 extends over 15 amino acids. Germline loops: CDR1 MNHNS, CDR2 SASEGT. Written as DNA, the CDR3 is TGTGCCAGCAGTTTGACCGGGACAGGGGGTACTGAAGCTTTCTTT. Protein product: CASSLTGTGGTEAFF.